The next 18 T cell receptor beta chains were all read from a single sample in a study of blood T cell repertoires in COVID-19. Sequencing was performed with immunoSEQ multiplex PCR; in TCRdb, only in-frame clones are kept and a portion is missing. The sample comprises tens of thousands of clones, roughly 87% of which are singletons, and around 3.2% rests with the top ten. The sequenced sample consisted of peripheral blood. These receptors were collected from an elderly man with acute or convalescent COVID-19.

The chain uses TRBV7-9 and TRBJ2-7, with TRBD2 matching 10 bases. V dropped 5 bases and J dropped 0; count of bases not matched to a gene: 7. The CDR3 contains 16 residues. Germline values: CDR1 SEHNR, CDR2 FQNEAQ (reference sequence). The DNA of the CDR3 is TGTGCCAGCAGCCCGGGACTAGCGTTGAGCTCCTACGAGCAGTACTTC. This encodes CASSPGLALSSYEQYF. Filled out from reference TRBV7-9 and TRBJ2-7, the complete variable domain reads DTGVSQNPRHKITKRGQNVTFRCDPISEHNRLYWYRQTLGQGPEFLTYFQNEAQLEKSRLLSDRFSAERPKGSFSTLEIQRTEQGDSAMYLCASSPGLALSSYEQYFGPGTRLTVT.

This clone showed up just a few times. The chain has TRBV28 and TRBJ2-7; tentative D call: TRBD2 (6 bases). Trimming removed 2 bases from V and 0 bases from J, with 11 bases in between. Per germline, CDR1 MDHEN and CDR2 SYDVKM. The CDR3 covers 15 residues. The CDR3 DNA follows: TGTGCCAGCAGTTTAGTCGTCGGGAGCTCCTACGAGCAGTACTTC. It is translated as CASSLVVGSSYEQYF.

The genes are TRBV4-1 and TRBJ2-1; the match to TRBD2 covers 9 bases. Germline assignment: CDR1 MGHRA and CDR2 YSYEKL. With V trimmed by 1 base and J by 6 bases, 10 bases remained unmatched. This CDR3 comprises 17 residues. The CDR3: CASSQVVSGGRVNEQFF. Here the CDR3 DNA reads TGCGCCAGCAGCCAAGTCGTCTCGGGCGGGAGGGTCAATGAGCAGTTCTTC.

CDR3 in amino acids: CASNLPRGNSPLHF. The CDR3 DNA is TGTGCCAGCAACCTCCCAAGGGGGAATTCACCCCTCCACTTT. This chain uses TRBV6-5 with TRBJ1-6; D perhaps matches TRBD1 (6 bases). CDR1 MNHEY and CDR2 SVGAGI come from the germline V gene. CDR3 length: 14 amino acids. V was cut by 7 bases and J by 7 bases, with 14 bases left in between.

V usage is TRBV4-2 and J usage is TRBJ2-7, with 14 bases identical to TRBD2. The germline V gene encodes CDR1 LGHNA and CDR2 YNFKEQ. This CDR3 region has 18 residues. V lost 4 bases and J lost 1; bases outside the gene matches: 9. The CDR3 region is CASSLLRGTSGSSYEQYF. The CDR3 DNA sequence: TGTGCCAGCAGCCTCTTAAGGGGGACTAGCGGGAGTTCCTACGAGCAGTACTTC.

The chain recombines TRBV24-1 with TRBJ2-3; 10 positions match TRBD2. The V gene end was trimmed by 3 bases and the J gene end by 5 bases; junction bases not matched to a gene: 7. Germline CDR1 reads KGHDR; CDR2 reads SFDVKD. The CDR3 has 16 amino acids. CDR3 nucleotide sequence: TGTGCCACCAGTGATGCTAGCGGGAGTGGCGAAGATACGCAGTATTTT. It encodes CATSDASGSGEDTQYF.

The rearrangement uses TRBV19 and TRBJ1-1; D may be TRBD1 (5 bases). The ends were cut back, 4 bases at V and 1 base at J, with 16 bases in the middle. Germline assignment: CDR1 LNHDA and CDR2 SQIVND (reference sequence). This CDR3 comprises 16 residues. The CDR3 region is CASSKLTSTANTEAFF. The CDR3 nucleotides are TGTGCCAGTAGTAAATTAACCTCGACAGCGAACACTGAAGCTTTCTTT.

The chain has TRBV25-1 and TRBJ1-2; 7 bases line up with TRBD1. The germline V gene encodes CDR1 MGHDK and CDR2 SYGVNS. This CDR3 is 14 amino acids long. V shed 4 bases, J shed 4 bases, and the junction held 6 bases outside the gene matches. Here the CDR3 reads CASSAPGTVYGYTF. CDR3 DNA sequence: TGTGCCAGCAGTGCCCCTGGGACAGTCTATGGCTACACCTTC.

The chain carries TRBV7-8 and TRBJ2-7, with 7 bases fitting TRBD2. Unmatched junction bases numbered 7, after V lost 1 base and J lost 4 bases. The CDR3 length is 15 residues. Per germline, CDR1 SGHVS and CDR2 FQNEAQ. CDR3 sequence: CASSLDKRGSYEQYF. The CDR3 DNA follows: TGTGCCAGCAGCTTAGATAAGCGGGGATCTTACGAGCAGTACTTC.

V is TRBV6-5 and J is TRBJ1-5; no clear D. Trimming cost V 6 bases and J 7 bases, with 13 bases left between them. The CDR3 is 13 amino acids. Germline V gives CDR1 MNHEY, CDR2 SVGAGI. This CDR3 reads CASSYELSQPQHF. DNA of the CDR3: TGTGCCAGCAGCTACGAACTGAGCCAGCCCCAGCATTTT.

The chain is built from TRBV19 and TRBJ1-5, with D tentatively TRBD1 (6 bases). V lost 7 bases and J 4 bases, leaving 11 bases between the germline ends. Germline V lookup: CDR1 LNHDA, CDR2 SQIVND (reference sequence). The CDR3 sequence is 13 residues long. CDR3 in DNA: TGTGCCAGTAACGAAGACAGGAATCAGCCCCAGCATTTT. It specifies CASNEDRNQPQHF.

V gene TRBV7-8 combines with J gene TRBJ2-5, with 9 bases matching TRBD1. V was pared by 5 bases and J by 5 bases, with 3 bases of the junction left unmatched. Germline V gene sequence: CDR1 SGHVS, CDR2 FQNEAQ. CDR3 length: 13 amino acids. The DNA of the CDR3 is TGTGCCAGCAGCCGTGGGACAGGGGAGACCCAGTACTTC. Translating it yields CASSRGTGETQYF.

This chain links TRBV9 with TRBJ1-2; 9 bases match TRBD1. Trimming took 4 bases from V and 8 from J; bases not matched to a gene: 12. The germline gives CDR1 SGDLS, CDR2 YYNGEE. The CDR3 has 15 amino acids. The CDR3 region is CASSSRTGAGGGYTF. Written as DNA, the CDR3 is TGTGCCAGCAGCTCTAGGACAGGGGCAGGGGGAGGCTACACCTTC.

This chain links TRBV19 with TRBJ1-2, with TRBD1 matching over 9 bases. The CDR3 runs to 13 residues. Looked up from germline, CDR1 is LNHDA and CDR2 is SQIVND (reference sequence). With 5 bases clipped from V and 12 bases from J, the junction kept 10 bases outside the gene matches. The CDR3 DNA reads TGTGCCAGTAGTGGCCCCGGGACAGGGCTCCACACCTTC. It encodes CASSGPGTGLHTF.

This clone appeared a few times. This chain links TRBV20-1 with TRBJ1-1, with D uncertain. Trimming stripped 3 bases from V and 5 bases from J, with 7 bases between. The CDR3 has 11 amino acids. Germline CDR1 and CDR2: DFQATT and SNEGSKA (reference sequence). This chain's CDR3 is CSARQRTEAFF. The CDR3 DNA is TGCAGTGCTAGGCAGAGGACTGAAGCTTTCTTT.

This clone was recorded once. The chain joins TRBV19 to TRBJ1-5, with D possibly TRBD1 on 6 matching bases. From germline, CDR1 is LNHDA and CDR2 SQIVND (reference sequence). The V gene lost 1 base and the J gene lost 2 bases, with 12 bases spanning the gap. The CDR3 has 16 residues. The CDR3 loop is CASSIVGAGGNQPQHF. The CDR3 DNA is TGTGCCAGTAGTATAGTGGGCGCAGGGGGCAATCAGCCCCAGCATTTT.

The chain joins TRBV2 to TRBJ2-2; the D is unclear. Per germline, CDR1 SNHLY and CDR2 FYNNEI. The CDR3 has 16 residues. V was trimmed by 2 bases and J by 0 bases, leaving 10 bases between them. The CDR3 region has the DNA TGTGCCAGCAGTGAATTTCCTGCTACGAACACCGGGGAGCTGTTTTTT. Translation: CASSEFPATNTGELFF.

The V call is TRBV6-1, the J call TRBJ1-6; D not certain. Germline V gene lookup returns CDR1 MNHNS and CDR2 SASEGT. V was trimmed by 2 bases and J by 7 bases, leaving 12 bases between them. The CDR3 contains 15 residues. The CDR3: CASSESLRGNSPLHF. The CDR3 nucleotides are TGTGCCAGCAGTGAAAGCCTTCGGGGAAATTCACCCCTCCACTTT.